This TCR beta chain was documented in a study of blood T cell repertoires in COVID-19. The table came from immunoSEQ multiplex PCR; TCRdb's copy has only in-frame clones and leaves some out. The table includes nearly 55,000 clones, 70% to 90% detected once. The sequencing input was peripheral blood. This receptor was identified in a man between 65 and 85 years old with active COVID-19.

The DNA of the CDR3 is TGTGCCAGCAGCTCCCTCCCTCTAGCGGGGGCCTCTTCAACCGGGGAGCTGTTTTTT. Protein product: CASSSLPLAGASSTGELFF. The J gene is TRBJ2-2, the V gene TRBV7-2, with 10 bases lining up with TRBD2. The CDR3 consists of 19 residues. Trimming at V came to 4 bases and at J to 5 bases, leaving 16 bases not matched to a gene. Germline lookup yields CDR1 SGHTA and CDR2 FQGNSA.